Presented here are 20 T cell receptor beta chains from one specimen sequenced in a study of blood T cells in healthy people across ages. Next came a second PCR, run for roughly 6 to 11 cycles, which used a sample-barcoded 5' primer along with a J-beta primer mix. TCRdb called the 5' RACE reads again in MiXCR, with one record for every CDR3 protein. The data contain about 970,000 distinct CDR3 sequences, around 54% of them singletons. Sequenced input: blood. The receptors were sampled from a woman aged 60-75 years in good health.

The gene calls are TRBV20-1 and TRBJ2-3, with 9 bases identical to TRBD2. The trim removed 2 bases at V and 5 bases at J, leaving 5 bases unmatched. This CDR3 comprises 14 residues. Germline V gene lookup returns CDR1 DFQATT and CDR2 SNEGSKA (reference sequence). The CDR3 loop is CSARPGLAKDTQYF. The CDR3 nucleotides read TGCAGTGCTAGACCGGGACTAGCAAAAGATACGCAGTATTTT.

V usage is TRBV20-1 and J usage is TRBJ2-7, with 12 bases identical to TRBD2. Germline V gene lookup returns CDR1 DFQATT and CDR2 SNEGSKA (reference sequence). This CDR3 region has 17 residues. V was pared by 5 bases and J by 7 bases, with 18 bases of the junction left unmatched. The CDR3 is CSAGRTSGKSSYNEQYF. Here the CDR3 DNA reads TGCAGTGCTGGAAGGACTAGCGGGAAAAGCTCCTACAATGAGCAGTACTTC.

This clonotype was counted at least ten times. This rearrangement joins TRBV5-6 to TRBJ2-7; D remains unclear. V lost 4 bases and J lost 3, with 11 bases in between. The CDR3 consists of 13 residues. Per germline, CDR1 SGHDT and CDR2 YYEEEE. The CDR3 nucleotides read TGTGCCAGCAGCCCGACTGGACGCTACGAGCAGTACTTC. Residues: CASSPTGRYEQYF.

The V call is TRBV28, the J call TRBJ2-1; possible D gene TRBD1, 5 bases. This CDR3 is 15 amino acids long. Germline CDR1 MDHEN, CDR2 SYDVKM. V was shortened by 5 bases and J by 4 bases, with 15 bases between the two germline ends. CDR3 nucleotide sequence: TGTGCCAGCAGTGCTCCTGCCCAGGGATACAATGAGCAGTTCTTC. Translated, it gives CASSAPAQGYNEQFF.

The V gene is TRBV28, the J gene TRBJ2-1; 8 nucleotides align to TRBD2. This CDR3 is built from 14 residues. In germline, CDR1 is MDHEN, CDR2 SYDVKM. V lost 5 bases and J lost 7; bases outside the gene matches: 7. CDR3 nucleotides: TGTGCCAGCAGTCCCCCGGGAGGGGCTAATGAGCAGTTCTTC. Translating gives CASSPPGGANEQFF.

This chain uses TRBV27 with TRBJ2-1; 8 bases map to TRBD2. The CDR3 has 14 residues. Germline-derived CDR1 and CDR2 are MNHEY and SMNVEV (reference sequence). The trim removed 4 bases at V and 2 bases at J, leaving 1 base unmatched. This chain's CDR3 is CASSSGRAYNEQFF. Written as DNA, the CDR3 is TGTGCCAGCAGTTCCGGGAGGGCCTACAATGAGCAGTTCTTC.

As concerns this clonotype: At one end, the junction sequence differs from germline, possibly due to a read error. The chain combines TRBV28 with TRBJ2-5, with D perhaps given as TRBD1 or TRBD2 (7 bases each). Germline lookup yields CDR1 MDHEN and CDR2 SYDVKM. The CDR3 consists of 15 residues. This CDR3 is CASSSTGRARETLYF. CDR3 in DNA: TGTGCCAGCAGTTCGACAGGGAGGGCAAGAGAGACCCTGTACTTC.

This chain links TRBV12-3 or TRBV12-4 with TRBJ2-1; 11 positions agree with TRBD2. The CDR3 is 18 residues long. V trimming: 6 bases; J trimming: 0 bases; junction bases outside the gene matches: 10. CDR3 sequence (DNA): TGTGCCAGCAGCTCAGGGACTAGCGGCACTTTCTCCTACAATGAGCAGTTCTTC. Protein: CASSSGTSGTFSYNEQFF.

The chain's CDR3 is CASSELTGVSTDTQYF. CDR3 bases: TGTGCCAGCAGTGAATTGACGGGAGTTAGCACAGATACGCAGTATTTT. The rearrangement links TRBV2 to TRBJ2-3, with D possibly matching TRBD2 (6 bases). The CDR3 totals 16 residues. The V end lost 2 bases, the J end lost 0 bases, and 12 bases lay between the germline ends. CDR1 and CDR2 from the germline V gene are SNHLY and FYNNEI.

The CDR3 region is CAWSGTAKETQYF. In nucleotides, the CDR3 is TGTGCCTGGAGTGGGACAGCTAAGGAGACCCAGTACTTC. This rearrangement joins TRBV30 to TRBJ2-5; maybe TRBD1 (6 bases). V lost 1 base and J lost 5, with 11 bases in between. CDR1 is GTSNPN, CDR2 SVGIG, per germline (reference sequence). The CDR3 spans 13 residues.

The chain carries TRBV20-1 and TRBJ2-4; D not resolved. The length of the CDR3 is 12 residues. Germline CDR1 and CDR2: DFQATT and SNEGSKA (reference sequence). With 5 bases removed from V and 6 bases from J, the gap between germline ends came to 11 bases. CDR3 DNA sequence: TGCAGTGCTTGCCCTACAGTAAACATTCAGTACTTC. Encoded protein: CSACPTVNIQYF.

The chain couples TRBV12-3 or TRBV12-4 to TRBJ2-5, with D tentatively TRBD1 (6 bases). With 8 bases removed from V and 4 bases from J, the gap between germline ends came to 29 bases. This CDR3 is built from 18 residues. The CDR3 DNA follows: TGTGCCAGCGGCCGCCCCCCGGGACAACGGGGAAGGGGAGAGACCCAGTACTTC. Its translation is CASGRPPGQRGRGETQYF.

About this clonotype itself: Mismatch with germline at one junction end may stem from a read error. The CDR3 here is CASSLRQEQETQYF. The CDR3, as DNA: TGTGCCAGCAGCTTACGACAGGAGCAAGAGACCCAGTACTTC. The chain recombines TRBV4-1 with TRBJ2-5, with TRBD1 as a possible D gene (6 bases). CDR1 is MGHRA, CDR2 YSYEKL, per germline. The CDR3 extends over 14 amino acids.

The J gene is TRBJ1-2, the V gene TRBV28; possibly TRBD1 for D (5 bases). Trimming shortened V by 8 bases and J by 8 bases, and 36 bases separated the two germline ends. The CDR3 runs to 19 residues. Germline lookup yields CDR1 MDHEN and CDR2 SYDVKM. The CDR3 coding sequence is TGTGCCAGCGGCCTGGGTTTCAGCAGCCCGGGACGGACGTCGATGGGCTACACCTTC. It is translated as CASGLGFSSPGRTSMGYTF.

The chain links TRBV18 to TRBJ1-5; D gene ambiguous. Trimming took off 2 bases at V and 4 bases at J, with 6 bases between the two ends. Per germline, CDR1 KGHSH and CDR2 LQKENI. This CDR3 contains 13 residues. Written as DNA, the CDR3 is TGTGCCAGCTCACCAAAGGAAAATCAGCCCCAGCATTTT. This codes for CASSPKENQPQHF.

This clonotype was observed a few times. V is TRBV10-3 and J is TRBJ1-2; D uncertain. CDR1 is ENHRY, CDR2 SYGVKD, per germline. The V and J ends lost 4 bases and 2 bases respectively, with 8 bases between them. This CDR3 is 13 amino acids long. The CDR3 coding sequence is TGTGCCATCAGTGTTGGGGTGAACTATGGCTACACCTTC. Encoded protein: CAISVGVNYGYTF.

A few counts support this clonotype. The rearrangement uses TRBV12-3 or TRBV12-4 and TRBJ2-7; D unclear. Trimming pared 8 bases from V and 2 bases from J, leaving 13 bases between. The CDR3 is 13 residues long. In nucleotides, the CDR3 is TGTGCCAGCGGGATAGGACGGACCTACGAGCAGTACTTC. Translating it yields CASGIGRTYEQYF.

DNA of the CDR3: TGTGCCAGTAGTACGGGACTAGTTAAAGACGAGCAGTACTTC. Amino acids: CASSTGLVKDEQYF. The chain uses TRBV3-1 and TRBJ2-7; 8 nucleotides align to TRBD2. This CDR3 is 14 amino acids long. Trimming took 9 bases from V and 5 from J; bases not matched to a gene: 12. Germline lookup yields CDR1 LGHDT and CDR2 YNNKEL (reference sequence).

The count of this clonotype is one. This could be a read error, since a much larger clone is one nucleotide away. The chain couples TRBV3-1 to TRBJ2-7; D possibly uses TRBD1 or TRBD2 (5 bases each). CDR1 LGHDT and CDR2 YNNKEL come from the germline V gene (reference sequence). There are 14 residues in the CDR3. V was trimmed by 1 base and J by 2 bases, leaving 9 bases between them. The DNA of the CDR3 is TGTGCCAGCAGCCAAGTGGGACGTCCCTACGAGCAGTACTTC. Its protein is CASSQVGRPYEQYF.

A word on this clonotype: The junction departs from germline at one end; a sequencing error may be responsible. This chain's CDR3 is CVSSSLTSSYEQYF. For the CDR3, the DNA is TGTGTCAGCAGCTCCCTTACCTCCTCCTACGAGCAGTACTTC. The chain uses TRBV11-2 and TRBJ2-7, with D hard to call. The germline CDR1 and CDR2 sequences are SGHAT and FQNNGV. The CDR3 covers 14 residues. The complete variable domain, with remaining parts taken from reference TRBV11-2 and TRBJ2-7, reads EAGVAQSPRYKIIEKRQSVAFWCNPISGHATLYWYQQILGQGPKLLIQFQNNGVVDDSQLPKDRFSAERLKGVDSTLKIQPAKLEDSAVYLCVSSSLTSSYEQYFGPGTRLTVT.